What follows are 2 T cell receptor beta chains derived from one specimen sequenced in a study of cytomegalovirus exposure and HLA in healthy donors. This PCR relied on a set of 60 Vbeta primers and 13 Jbeta primers. Sequencing used immunoSEQ multiplex PCR; TCRdb keeps in-frame clones, though not all of them. The sample lists approximately 35,000 clones; 84% were seen once. Sequenced input: PBMCs. The receptors here all came from a woman in her late teens or twenties in good health and CMV-seronegative.

The V and J genes are TRBV5-1 and TRBJ2-3; no reliable D call. The CDR3 contains 14 residues. Trimming shortened V by 5 bases and J by 3 bases, and 13 bases separated the two germline ends. Germline V lookup: CDR1 SGHRS, CDR2 YFSETQ. The CDR3 DNA follows: TGCGCCAGCAGAAGAGAGCAATCTACAGATACGCAGTATTTT. The encoded protein is CASRREQSTDTQYF.

The rearrangement links TRBV7-9 to TRBJ2-5; 9 nucleotides line up with TRBD2. V shed 3 bases and J 0 bases; nucleotides not matched to a gene: 5. The CDR3 is 16 residues long. Germline V gene sequence: CDR1 SEHNR, CDR2 FQNEAQ (reference sequence). CDR3 region: CASSFLLAGNQETQYF. As DNA, the CDR3 is TGTGCCAGCAGCTTTTTGCTAGCGGGGAACCAAGAGACCCAGTACTTC. Full variable domain (outside the CDR3, taken from reference TRBV7-9 and TRBJ2-5): DTGVSQNPRHKITKRGQNVTFRCDPISEHNRLYWYRQTLGQGPEFLTYFQNEAQLEKSRLLSDRFSAERPKGSFSTLEIQRTEQGDSAMYLCASSFLLAGNQETQYFGPGTRLLVL.